This T cell receptor beta chain was sequenced for a study of blood T cell repertoires in COVID-19. Germline V gene lookup returns CDR1 SGHRS and CDR2 YFSETQ. V was pared by 3 bases and J by 0 bases, with 12 bases between. CDR3 size: 15 residues. Sequencing was performed with immunoSEQ multiplex PCR; in TCRdb, only in-frame clones are kept and a portion is missing. The sample shows roughly 200,000 clones, about four fifths of them seen only once. This chain uses TRBV5-1 with TRBJ1-1; D possibly corresponds to TRBD1 (6 bases). The source is a woman between 40 and 55 years old with COVID-19, enrolled during active disease. Material for sequencing was peripheral blood. The CDR3 loop is CASSSDSLVNTEAFF. CDR3 nucleotides: TGCGCCAGCAGCTCGGACAGCTTGGTGAACACTGAAGCTTTCTTT.